The source of this T cell receptor beta chain is a study of CXCR3-negative and CXCR3-positive naive CD8 T cells. The germline V gene has CDR1 MNHEY and CDR2 SVGEGT. This CDR3 has 14 amino acids. Regarding this clonotype: Antigen unknown.

The study's findings and limits: Both naive subsets had comparably high diversity; memory CD8+ cells much lower. Unlike memory cells, which differed, naive CXCR3-negative and CXCR3-positive cells had similar TRBV-TRBJ usage.

Researchers prepared the TRB cDNA libraries using 5' RACE with UMI labels. TCRdb processed the 5' RACE reads again and assigns one entry to each CDR3 protein, with no DNA. Its table lists fewer than 95,000 distinct CDR3 sequences. The receptor was isolated from a human donor in good health. Some clones in this sample may be carry-over from other donors' samples. Material for sequencing was naive CXCR3- CD8+ T cells from blood. Subset here: CD45RO-CCR7+CD27+CD95- naive CD8+ T cells lacking CXCR3 (TNR3-). J is TRBJ2-7 and V is TRBV6-2 or TRBV6-3; absent DNA, TCRdb's TRBD1 call cannot be checked. The CDR3 region is CASSRPGVSYEQYF.